This T cell receptor (beta chain) was retrieved from a study of early T cells in non-severe SARS-CoV-2 infection. Study-level information: Sequencing input comprised bulk RNA from unsorted whole blood; chain pairing was not available.

V was cut by 4 bases and J by 12 bases, with 13 bases left in between. The CDR3 is 12 residues long. TCRdb redid the calling of the 5' RACE reads with MiXCR, one entry per CDR3 protein. This table holds roughly 40,000 distinct CDR3 sequences, around 6.9% found once. This clonotype came up many times. This sequence joins TRBV12-3 or TRBV12-4 and TRBJ2-1, with TRBD2 as a possible D gene (5 bases). This TCR came from an adult who was a healthcare worker with PCR-confirmed SARS-CoV-2 infection or an uninfected control (not recorded which). Sequencing used whole blood. The CDR3 sequence is CASSSLGVVQFF. CDR3 in DNA: TGTGCCAGCAGTTCTTTGGGAGTCGTGCAGTTCTTC.